The 29 T cell receptor beta chains below were found in one sample sequenced in a study of blood T cell repertoires in COVID-19. The table came from immunoSEQ multiplex PCR; TCRdb's copy has only in-frame clones and leaves some out. This table holds roughly 30,000 clones, 60% to 80% found once. Sequenced material: peripheral blood. These receptor sequences come from a boy younger than 10 with active or convalescent COVID-19.

The chain carries TRBV9 and TRBJ1-2; 10 bases fit TRBD1. Germline values: CDR1 SGDLS, CDR2 YYNGEE. V lost 4 bases to trimming and J lost 4 bases; unmatched junction nucleotides: 7. The CDR3 is 15 amino acids. CDR3 region: CASSPTGGAIYGYTF. In DNA, the CDR3 is TGTGCCAGCAGCCCGACAGGGGGCGCGATCTATGGCTACACCTTC. Using reference TRBV9 and TRBJ1-2 for the parts outside the CDR3, the full variable domain is DSGVTQTPKHLITATGQRVTLRCSPRSGDLSVYWYQQSLDQGLQFLIQYYNGEERAKGNILERFSAQQFPDLHSELNLSSLELGDSALYFCASSPTGGAIYGYTFGSGTRLTVV.

The chain joins TRBV2 to TRBJ1-1; D may be TRBD1 (5 bases). In germline, CDR1 is SNHLY, CDR2 FYNNEI. The CDR3 extends over 19 amino acids. V was clipped by 4 bases and J by 3 bases, with 27 bases between them. DNA of the CDR3: TGTGCCAGCAGTGGGGTCCTACTTTCTGGCAGGGTTGGGGACACTGAAGCTTTCTTT. Translation: CASSGVLLSGRVGDTEAFF.

The J gene is TRBJ1-5, the V gene TRBV2; TRBD1 matches 8 bases. The CDR3 consists of 16 residues. J gave up 4 bases and V 6 bases, and 11 bases lay outside the gene matches. Germline CDR1 SNHLY, CDR2 FYNNEI. CDR3 DNA sequence: TGTGCCAGCAGGGGTGCGACAGGGGCTTTGAATCAGCCCCAGCATTTT. Its protein product is CASRGATGALNQPQHF.

The V call is TRBV11-2, the J call TRBJ2-7; maybe TRBD2 (6 bases). CDR1 is SGHAT, CDR2 FQNNGV, per germline. V dropped 4 bases and J dropped 1 base, with 11 bases sitting between them. The CDR3 consists of 14 residues. DNA of the CDR3: TGTGCCAGCAGCTGGGGTCGGGGGTCCTACGAGCAGTACTTC. It is translated as CASSWGRGSYEQYF.

By sample fraction, this clone is medium-sized. The genes are TRBV21-1 and TRBJ1-2; TRBD1 reflects the table's D call only, with no check against the DNA. TRBV21-1 is termed a pseudogene. The CDR3 has 12 residues. Here the CDR3 reads CARKQENYGYTF. DNA for the CDR3: TGTGCCCGCAAACAGGAAAACTATGGCTACACCTTC.

The chain joins TRBV6-2 or TRBV6-3 to TRBJ2-3; 7 positions agree with TRBD1. The CDR3 runs to 16 residues. V lost 5 bases and J lost 2; bases outside the gene matches: 10. CDR1 and CDR2 from the germline V gene are MNHEY and SVGEGT. CDR3: CASSVRGKGSTDTQYF. In nucleotides, the CDR3 is TGTGCCAGCAGTGTCAGGGGGAAAGGCTCCACAGATACGCAGTATTTT.

This chain joins TRBV14 and TRBJ2-1; 12 bases map to TRBD2. V shed 4 bases and J 7 bases; nucleotides not matched to a gene: 5. Germline CDR1 is SGHDN and CDR2 is FVKESK. There are 15 residues in the CDR3. In nucleotides, the CDR3 is TGTGCCAGCAGCCTGCTAGCGGGGGGGCCGAATGAGCAGTTCTTC. It encodes CASSLLAGGPNEQFF.

By frequency in the sample, this clone is medium-sized (0.01 to 0.1%). V usage is TRBV11-2 and J usage is TRBJ2-3; 7 positions match TRBD2. The germline V gene has CDR1 SGHAT and CDR2 FQNNGV. The CDR3 runs to 14 residues. V dropped 5 bases and J dropped 2; count of bases not matched to a gene: 4. The CDR3, as DNA: TGTGCCAGCAGCCCCGGGACTAACACAGATACGCAGTATTTT. It translates to CASSPGTNTDTQYF. The entire variable domain, with the rest obtained from reference TRBV11-2 and TRBJ2-3, is as follows: EAGVAQSPRYKIIEKRQSVAFWCNPISGHATLYWYQQILGQGPKLLIQFQNNGVVDDSQLPKDRFSAERLKGVDSTLKIQPAKLEDSAVYLCASSPGTNTDTQYFGPGTRLTVL.

The chain has TRBV7-9 and TRBJ1-3; a weak D match, TRBD1 (6 bases). The CDR3 runs to 15 residues. CDR1 SEHNR and CDR2 FQNEAQ come from the germline V gene (reference sequence). Trimming removed 4 bases at V and 0 bases at J, with 10 bases between. The CDR3, as DNA: TGTGCCAGCAGCTCTGGGACATTCTCTGGAAACACCATATATTTT. The encoded protein is CASSSGTFSGNTIYF.

The chain employs TRBV9 and TRBJ2-3, with 8 bases that match TRBD2. Germline loops: CDR1 SGDLS, CDR2 YYNGEE. The CDR3 loop spans 17 amino acids. V dropped 3 bases and J dropped 4; count of bases not matched to a gene: 13. DNA for the CDR3: TGTGCCAGCAGCGCCCATTATGTCGGGAGGGGAGCAGATACGCAGTATTTT. This translates into CASSAHYVGRGADTQYF.

This clone is labeled medium-sized. This chain joins TRBV7-9 and TRBJ2-5; 10 bases map to TRBD2. The germline V gene encodes CDR1 SEHNR and CDR2 FQNEAQ (reference sequence). The CDR3 has 17 amino acids. Trimming at V came to 5 bases and at J to 1 base, leaving 10 bases not matched to a gene. The CDR3 loop reads CASSHGRTSGLQETQYF. CDR3 nucleotides: TGTGCCAGCAGCCACGGAAGGACTAGCGGACTCCAAGAGACCCAGTACTTC.

This sequence joins TRBV11-2 and TRBJ2-1; the match to TRBD2 covers 7 bases. Germline values: CDR1 SGHAT, CDR2 FQNNGV. V dropped 5 bases and J dropped 7; count of bases not matched to a gene: 11. The CDR3 loop spans 15 amino acids. CDR3 sequence reads: CASSLWTRIRNEQFF. The CDR3 nucleotides read TGTGCCAGCAGCCTTTGGACTAGAATTAGGAATGAGCAGTTCTTC.

The chain combines TRBV19 with TRBJ1-5; D perhaps matches TRBD1 (6 bases). The germline CDR1 and CDR2 sequences are LNHDA and SQIVND (reference sequence). V lost 5 bases to trimming and J lost 9 bases, with 17 bases between them. CDR3 size: 14 residues. The CDR3 DNA is TGTGCCAGTAGTGGGGGCTCCTCCGGGGTGCCCCAGCATTTT. The encoded protein is CASSGGSSGVPQHF.

This chain links TRBV28 with TRBJ2-7; no reliable D call. V lost 5 bases to trimming and J lost 4 bases, with 9 bases between them. The CDR3 has 12 residues. In germline, CDR1 is MDHEN, CDR2 SYDVKM. DNA for the CDR3: TGTGCCAGCAGTCAGTTCCGATACGAGCAGTACTTC. Its protein is CASSQFRYEQYF.

This sequence joins TRBV14 and TRBJ1-1, with 7 positions matching TRBD1. CDR1 and CDR2 (germline): SGHDN, FVKESK. V lost 0 bases and J lost 1; bases outside the gene matches: 2. The CDR3 extends over 15 amino acids. CDR3 residues: CASSQDHRGNTEAFF. The CDR3 DNA follows: TGTGCCAGCAGCCAAGACCACAGGGGGAACACTGAAGCTTTCTTT.

By sample share, this clone is medium-sized. The chain links TRBV28 to TRBJ2-1; the D is unclear. Germline assignment: CDR1 MDHEN and CDR2 SYDVKM. This CDR3 has 16 amino acids. The V gene lost 1 base and the J gene lost 0 bases, with 10 bases spanning the gap. The CDR3 loop reads CASSLFSSSSYNEQFF. CDR3 nucleotide sequence: TGTGCCAGCAGTTTATTCTCCTCTAGCTCCTACAATGAGCAGTTCTTC.

The chain recombines TRBV7-8 with TRBJ1-2; TRBD1 might be the D (5 bases). V lost 5 bases to trimming and J lost 4 bases, with 14 bases between them. The CDR3 has 14 residues. CDR1 and CDR2 from the germline V gene are SGHVS and FQNEAQ. The CDR3, as DNA: TGTGCCAGCAGCCCACCTGTGGGACTCTATGGCTACACCTTC. This translates into CASSPPVGLYGYTF.

The V call is TRBV5-1, the J call TRBJ2-3; tentatively, D is TRBD2 (5 bases). Trimming removed 5 bases at V and 2 bases at J, with 9 bases between. This CDR3 contains 13 residues. Germline CDR1 SGHRS, CDR2 YFSETQ. DNA of the CDR3: TGCGCCAGCAGGGATGACTACACAGATACGCAGTATTTT. This sequence encodes CASRDDYTDTQYF.

This chain uses TRBV5-6 with TRBJ1-5, with TRBD1 as a possible D gene (6 bases). V dropped 4 bases and J dropped 3 bases, with 14 bases sitting between them. The CDR3 is 15 residues long. Germline V gene data show CDR1 as SGHDT and CDR2 as YYEEEE. CDR3 nucleotide sequence: TGTGCCAGCAGCCTAAAGACAGGTCCCAATCAGCCCCAGCATTTT. Encoded protein: CASSLKTGPNQPQHF.

The chain combines TRBV7-2 with TRBJ2-5, with 8 bases matching TRBD1. V lost 4 bases and J lost 5; bases outside the gene matches: 3. From germline, CDR1 is SGHTA and CDR2 FQGNSA. The CDR3 has 13 residues. CDR3 loop: CASSWDRRETQYF. DNA of the CDR3: TGTGCCAGCAGCTGGGACAGGAGGGAGACCCAGTACTTC. The full variable domain, with the rest looked up from reference TRBV7-2 and TRBJ2-5, is GAGVSQSPSNKVTEKGKDVELRCDPISGHTALYWYRQSLGQGLEFLIYFQGNSAPDKSGLPSDRFSAERTGGSVSTLTIQRTQQEDSAVYLCASSWDRRETQYFGPGTRLLVL.

The chain combines TRBV7-2 with TRBJ1-2, with 10 bases matching TRBD1. Germline V lookup: CDR1 SGHTA, CDR2 FQGNSA. The CDR3 totals 15 residues. J was trimmed by 8 bases and V by 5 bases; bases with no gene match: 11. Here the CDR3 DNA reads TGTGCCAGCAGCCCGAGCCGGGACAGGGGTGAAGGCTACACCTTC. It yields the protein CASSPSRDRGEGYTF.

This clone has a handful of counts. The CDR3 DNA reads as TGTGCCAGCAGCTTACTCCCGACAGGAAACACTGAAGCTTTCTTT. Translated, it gives CASSLLPTGNTEAFF. The J gene is TRBJ1-1, the V gene TRBV7-9, with D maybe TRBD1 (6 bases). V was clipped by 2 bases and J by 2 bases, with 12 bases between them. Germline CDR1 is SEHNR and CDR2 is FQNEAQ (reference sequence). The CDR3 sequence is 15 residues long.

The V and J genes are TRBV24-1 and TRBJ2-1; TRBD2 is a possible D gene (5 bases). This CDR3 is built from 12 residues. The V and J ends lost 12 bases and 4 bases respectively, with 12 bases between them. Per germline, CDR1 KGHDR and CDR2 SFDVKD. The CDR3: CAVGEGYNEQFF. The DNA for the CDR3 is TGTGCCGTAGGTGAGGGATACAATGAGCAGTTCTTC.

The chain links TRBV5-4 to TRBJ2-1; 9 nucleotides match TRBD2. The CDR3 extends over 15 amino acids. In germline, CDR1 is SGHNT, CDR2 YYREEE (reference sequence). J gave up 8 bases and V 4 bases, and 10 bases lay outside the gene matches. The CDR3 DNA is TGTGCCAGCAGCCCAAGCGGGGGGCGTATGGATGAGCAGTTCTTC. It is translated as CASSPSGGRMDEQFF.

This sequence joins TRBV14 and TRBJ1-4, with 7 positions matching TRBD1. The J segment lost 8 bases and the V segment lost 6 bases, leaving 9 bases of the junction unmatched. Germline values: CDR1 SGHDN, CDR2 FVKESK. The CDR3 has 14 residues. CDR3 amino acids: CASSHTAGGEKLFF. CDR3 bases: TGTGCCAGCAGTCACACGGCAGGGGGAGAAAAACTGTTTTTT.

This chain joins TRBV28 and TRBJ2-7, with D possibly TRBD2 on 6 matching bases. Germline CDR1 and CDR2: MDHEN and SYDVKM. This CDR3 region has 14 residues. The germline V and J ends were trimmed by 2 bases and 5 bases, with 13 bases remaining between them. This CDR3 is CASSLGGNANEQYV. In DNA, the CDR3 is TGTGCCAGCAGTTTAGGGGGGAACGCGAACGAGCAGTACGTC.

This clone occurred once. The chain uses TRBV4-3 and TRBJ1-2; a weak D match, TRBD1 (6 bases). The V gene's germline CDR1 is LGHNA and CDR2 YSLEER. Trimming stripped 5 bases from V and 3 bases from J, with 19 bases between. CDR3 length: 16 residues. CDR3 DNA: TGCGCCAGCAGCGCCCCGTCAGGGGATGGGGACTATGGCTACACCTTC. Encoded protein: CASSAPSGDGDYGYTF.

This clone was observed a single time. The J gene is TRBJ1-6, the V gene TRBV18; a weak D match, TRBD1 (6 bases). Germline V CDR1 and CDR2: KGHSH, LQKENI. The CDR3 has 14 amino acids. V was pared by 3 bases and J by 10 bases, with 13 bases between. The CDR3 DNA reads as TGTGCCAGCTCACCGGGTCAGGGGTACTCACCCCTCCACTTT. Translation: CASSPGQGYSPLHF.

This chain links TRBV19 with TRBJ1-1; 7 bases fit TRBD1. The CDR3 extends over 16 amino acids. V shed 11 bases and J 0 bases; nucleotides not matched to a gene: 15. Per the germline V gene, CDR1 is LNHDA and CDR2 is SQIVND (reference sequence). The CDR3 nucleotides read TGTGCCGCCAAGAACCGGGACAGAAGTCTGAACACTGAAGCTTTCTTT. Encoded protein: CAAKNRDRSLNTEAFF.